The 2 T cell receptor beta chains listed next were all sequenced from one sample in a study of shared clonotypes between healthy human individuals. Sequenced by immunoSEQ multiplex PCR; TCRdb stores in-frame clones only, minus some. This sample yields about 2.2 million clones, of which about 93% are seen a single time; more than 1.5% belongs to the top ten. It was CD45RO-negative cells, positively selected for CCR7, that made up naive CD8 cells, with terminally differentiated effector memory CD45RA+ cells excluded. The sequenced sample consisted of naive CD8+ T cells from PBMCs. The receptor source for this set is a young man in good health. Some clones in this sample may be carry-over from other donors' samples.

The chain links TRBV5-1 to TRBJ2-7; D is unresolved. Trimming stripped 1 base from V and 3 bases from J, with 8 bases between. CDR3 length: 13 residues. Germline V gene data show CDR1 as SGHRS and CDR2 as YFSETQ. The CDR3 sequence: CASSLSTNYEQYF. The CDR3 region has the DNA TGCGCCAGCAGCTTGAGTACTAACTACGAGCAGTACTTC.

This clone came up once. CDR3 sequence reads: CASSLASLGEQFF. CDR3 in DNA: TGTGCCAGCAGCTTGGCCAGCCTAGGGGAGCAGTTCTTC. This chain connects TRBV13 to TRBJ2-1; D uncertain. Germline V gene lookup returns CDR1 PRHDT and CDR2 FYEKMQ (reference sequence). Trimming removed 3 bases from V and 10 bases from J, with 13 bases in between. The CDR3 is 13 amino acids.